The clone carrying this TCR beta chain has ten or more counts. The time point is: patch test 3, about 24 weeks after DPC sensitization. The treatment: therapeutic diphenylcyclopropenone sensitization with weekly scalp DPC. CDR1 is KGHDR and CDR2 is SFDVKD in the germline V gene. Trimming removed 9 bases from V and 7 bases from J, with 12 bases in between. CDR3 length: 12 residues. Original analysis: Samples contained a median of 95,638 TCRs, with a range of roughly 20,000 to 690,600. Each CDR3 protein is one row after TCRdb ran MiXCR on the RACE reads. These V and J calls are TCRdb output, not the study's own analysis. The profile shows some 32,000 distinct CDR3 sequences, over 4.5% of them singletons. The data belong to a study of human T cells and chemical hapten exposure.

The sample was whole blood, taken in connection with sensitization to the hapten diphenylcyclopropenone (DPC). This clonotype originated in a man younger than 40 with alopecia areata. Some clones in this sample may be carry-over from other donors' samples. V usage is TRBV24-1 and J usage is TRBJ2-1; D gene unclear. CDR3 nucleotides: TGTGCCACCTCCTCGCGGTCGAATGAGCAGTTCTTC. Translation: CATSSRSNEQFF.